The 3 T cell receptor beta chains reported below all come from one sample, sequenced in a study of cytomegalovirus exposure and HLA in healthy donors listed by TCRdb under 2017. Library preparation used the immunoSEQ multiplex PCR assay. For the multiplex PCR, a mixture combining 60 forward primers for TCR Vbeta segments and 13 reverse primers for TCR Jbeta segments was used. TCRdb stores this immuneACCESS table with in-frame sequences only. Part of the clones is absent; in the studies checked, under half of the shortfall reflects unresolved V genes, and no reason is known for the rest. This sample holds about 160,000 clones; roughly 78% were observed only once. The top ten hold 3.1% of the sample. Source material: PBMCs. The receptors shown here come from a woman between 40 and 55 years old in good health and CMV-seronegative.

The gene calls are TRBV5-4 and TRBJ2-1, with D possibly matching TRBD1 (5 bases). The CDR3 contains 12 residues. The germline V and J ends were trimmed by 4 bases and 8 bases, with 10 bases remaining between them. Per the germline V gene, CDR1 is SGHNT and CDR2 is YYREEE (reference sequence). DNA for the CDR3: TGTGCCAGCAGCGGACACCTCGATGAGCAGTTCTTC. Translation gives CASSGHLDEQFF.

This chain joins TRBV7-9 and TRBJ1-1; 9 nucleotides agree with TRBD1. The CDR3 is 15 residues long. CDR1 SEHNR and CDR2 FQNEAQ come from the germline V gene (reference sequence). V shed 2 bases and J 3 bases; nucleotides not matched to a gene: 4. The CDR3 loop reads CASSLRDREDTEAFF. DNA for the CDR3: TGTGCCAGCAGCTTAAGGGACAGGGAAGACACTGAAGCTTTCTTT.

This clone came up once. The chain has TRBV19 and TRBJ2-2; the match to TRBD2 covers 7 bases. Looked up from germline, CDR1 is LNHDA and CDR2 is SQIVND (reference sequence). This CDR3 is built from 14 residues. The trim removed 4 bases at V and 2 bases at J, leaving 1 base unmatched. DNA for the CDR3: TGTGCCAGTAGTAGGGGACTAAACACCGGGGAGCTGTTTTTT. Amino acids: CASSRGLNTGELFF.